The 4 T cell receptor beta chains reported below all come from one sample, sequenced in a study of blood T cell repertoires in COVID-19. Clones were read by immunoSEQ multiplex PCR, and TCRdb kept only the in-frame ones, dropping some. This table holds a few hundred thousand clones, approximately 90% found once. Sequencing was performed on peripheral blood. The source of these receptors is a woman aged 55-70 years with acute or convalescent COVID-19.

Concerning this clone itself: Other DNA sequences in this specimen translate into the identical CDR3. The rearrangement joins TRBV19 to TRBJ2-7, with 9 bases lining up with TRBD1. The CDR3 sequence is 15 residues long. J lost 2 bases, V lost 0 bases, and 2 bases had no gene match. Per germline, CDR1 LNHDA and CDR2 SQIVND (reference sequence). The CDR3 protein is CASSIEGQGAYEQYF. Written as DNA, the CDR3 is TGTGCCAGTAGTATAGAGGGACAGGGAGCCTACGAGCAGTACTTC.

This clone has a single count. V gene TRBV5-3 combines with J gene TRBJ1-2, with TRBD1 identical over 8 bases. TRBV5-3 is given ORF status, its function remaining uncertain. This CDR3 has 18 residues. V shed 6 bases, J shed 5 bases, and the junction held 21 bases outside the gene matches. CDR3 protein: CARTIWYGPGGAGYGYTF. DNA for the CDR3: TGTGCCAGAACAATTTGGTATGGGCCAGGGGGCGCGGGGTATGGCTACACCTTC.

The chain joins TRBV4-1 to TRBJ2-1; D unclear. Germline values: CDR1 MGHRA, CDR2 YSYEKL. The CDR3 is 14 residues long. Trimming stripped 3 bases from V and 0 bases from J, with 6 bases between. The CDR3, as DNA: TGCGCCAGCAGCCACTCGCGCTCCTACAATGAGCAGTTCTTC. It is translated as CASSHSRSYNEQFF.

This clone has a single count. The chain joins TRBV9 to TRBJ2-1; D unclear. This CDR3 spans 13 amino acids. From germline, CDR1 is SGDLS and CDR2 YYNGEE. Trimming took 1 base from V and 9 from J, leaving 11 bases between them. The CDR3, as DNA: TGTGCCAGCAGCGTATCTCCGCCGCGTGAGCAGTTCTTC. It translates to CASSVSPPREQFF.